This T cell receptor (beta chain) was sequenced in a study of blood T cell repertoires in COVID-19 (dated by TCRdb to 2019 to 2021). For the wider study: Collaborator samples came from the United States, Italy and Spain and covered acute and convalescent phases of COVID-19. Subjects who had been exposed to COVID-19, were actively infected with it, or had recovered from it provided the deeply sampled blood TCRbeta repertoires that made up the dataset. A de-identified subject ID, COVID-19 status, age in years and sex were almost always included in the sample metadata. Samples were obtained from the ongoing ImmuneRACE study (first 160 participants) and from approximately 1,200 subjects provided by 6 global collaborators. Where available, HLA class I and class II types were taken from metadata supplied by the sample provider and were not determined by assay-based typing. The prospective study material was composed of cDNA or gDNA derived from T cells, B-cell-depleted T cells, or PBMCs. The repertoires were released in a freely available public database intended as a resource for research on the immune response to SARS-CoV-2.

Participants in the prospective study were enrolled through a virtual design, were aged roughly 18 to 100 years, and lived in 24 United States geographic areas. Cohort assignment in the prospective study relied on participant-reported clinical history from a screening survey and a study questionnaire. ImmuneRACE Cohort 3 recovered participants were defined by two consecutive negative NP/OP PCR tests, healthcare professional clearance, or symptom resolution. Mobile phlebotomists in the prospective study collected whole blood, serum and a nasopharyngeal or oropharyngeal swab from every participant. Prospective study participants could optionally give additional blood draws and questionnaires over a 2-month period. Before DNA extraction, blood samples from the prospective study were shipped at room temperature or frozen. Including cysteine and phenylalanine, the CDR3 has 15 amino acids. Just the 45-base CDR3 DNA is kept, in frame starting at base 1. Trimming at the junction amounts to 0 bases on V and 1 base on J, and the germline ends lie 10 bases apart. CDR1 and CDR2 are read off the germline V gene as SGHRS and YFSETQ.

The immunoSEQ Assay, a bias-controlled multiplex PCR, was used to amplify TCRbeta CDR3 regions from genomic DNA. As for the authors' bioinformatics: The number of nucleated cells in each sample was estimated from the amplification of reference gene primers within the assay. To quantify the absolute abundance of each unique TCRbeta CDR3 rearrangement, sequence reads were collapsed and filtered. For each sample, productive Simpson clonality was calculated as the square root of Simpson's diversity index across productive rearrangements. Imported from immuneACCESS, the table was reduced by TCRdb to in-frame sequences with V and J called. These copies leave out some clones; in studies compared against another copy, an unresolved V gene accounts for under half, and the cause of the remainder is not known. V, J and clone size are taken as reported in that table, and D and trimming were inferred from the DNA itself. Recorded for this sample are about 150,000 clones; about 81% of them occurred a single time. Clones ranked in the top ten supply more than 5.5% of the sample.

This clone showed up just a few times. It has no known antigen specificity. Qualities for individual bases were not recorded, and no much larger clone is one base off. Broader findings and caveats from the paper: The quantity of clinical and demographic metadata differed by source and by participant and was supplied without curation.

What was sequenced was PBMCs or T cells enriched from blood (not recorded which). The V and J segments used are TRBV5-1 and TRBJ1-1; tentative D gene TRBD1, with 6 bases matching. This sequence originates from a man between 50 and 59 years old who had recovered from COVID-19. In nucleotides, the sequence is TGCGCCAGCAGCTTGGGGGACATCCCGAACACTGAAGCTTTCTTT. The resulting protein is CASSLGDIPNTEAFF.